The present T cell receptor beta chain was sequenced within a study of blood T cell repertoires in COVID-19. Study as a whole: Specimens from acute and convalescent COVID-19 originated in the United States, Italy and Spain. The cDNA or gDNA used as material had been derived from T cells, B-cell-depleted T cells, or PBMCs.

Under the authors' procedure: Amplification of reference gene primers provided the estimated nucleated cell counts. Some clones are missing from TCRdb's copy, which holds only in-frame ones; the method was immunoSEQ multiplex PCR. Clone size and the V and J calls come from that table; the DNA yielded D and trimming. The data contain 350,000 to 400,000 clones, roughly nine tenths of them singletons. The CDR3 length is 14 residues. The ends were cut back, 2 bases at V and 2 bases at J, with 10 bases in the middle. The germline V gene encodes CDR1 SGDLS and CDR2 YYNGEE. This chain connects TRBV9 to TRBJ2-5; tentative D call: TRBD1 (6 bases). The sample was PBMCs or T cells enriched from blood (not recorded which). This clonotype was obtained from a woman between 40 and 50 years old who had been exposed to COVID-19. The CDR3 here is CASSVDSSQETQYF. The CDR3 DNA sequence: TGTGCCAGCAGCGTGGACAGCTCGCAAGAGACCCAGTACTTC.